These 17 T cell receptor beta chains came from one sample sequenced in a study of control samples from healthy donors and cancer patients. TCRdb's copy holds only in-frame clones and misses some; the assay was immunoSEQ multiplex PCR. The sample has approximately 97,000 clones, under 95% seen once. The sample taken for sequencing was blood. These receptors originate from a woman younger than 35 in good health.

In its sample, this clone was seen once. This chain uses TRBV19 with TRBJ1-2; 7 bases match TRBD1. J gave up 9 bases and V 10 bases, and 11 bases lay outside the gene matches. The CDR3 is 12 residues long. In germline, CDR1 is LNHDA, CDR2 SQIVND (reference sequence). The CDR3 sequence: CANQGEGWRYTF. The CDR3 DNA reads TGTGCCAACCAGGGGGAGGGTTGGCGCTACACCTTC.

J is TRBJ2-1 and V is TRBV24-1, with 8 bases lining up with TRBD2. Germline V gene lookup returns CDR1 KGHDR and CDR2 SFDVKD. The CDR3 spans 19 residues. The ends lost 1 base at V and 2 bases at J; junction bases unmatched: 12. CDR3 loop: CATSDFSGLGGAAYNEQFF. DNA of the CDR3: TGTGCCACCAGTGATTTTTCGGGACTAGGGGGAGCAGCCTACAATGAGCAGTTCTTC.

V usage is TRBV12-5 and J usage is TRBJ2-2; 9 nucleotides align to TRBD2. V was clipped by 4 bases and J by 8 bases; unmatched bases: 11. Germline V CDR1 and CDR2: LGHNT, FRNRAP. The CDR3 runs 16 residues. In nucleotides, the CDR3 is TGTGCTAGTGGTTCGCCTGGCGGGAGGGCCCGAGGGGAGCTGTTTTTT. Encoded protein: CASGSPGGRARGELFF.

This chain connects TRBV11-3 to TRBJ2-1; 10 nucleotides line up with TRBD1. The CDR3 loop spans 15 amino acids. CDR1 is SGHNT and CDR2 is YENEEA in the germline V gene. J lost 7 bases, V lost 1 base, and 4 bases had no gene match. This CDR3 reads CASSLGQDRGNEQFF. CDR3 coding DNA: TGTGCCAGCAGCTTAGGACAGGACAGGGGGAATGAGCAGTTCTTC.

This chain uses TRBV9 with TRBJ1-2, with D tentatively TRBD1 (6 bases). This CDR3 has 17 residues. Trimming cost V 4 bases and J 3 bases, with 22 bases left between them. Germline CDR1 and CDR2: SGDLS and YYNGEE. CDR3 DNA sequence: TGTGCCAGCAGCCCCTCATCTGGGGGCTTTCTTTACTATGGCTACACCTTC. Encoded protein: CASSPSSGGFLYYGYTF.

The rearrangement joins TRBV11-3 to TRBJ1-4; D is unclear. Germline values: CDR1 SGHNT, CDR2 YENEEA. The CDR3 consists of 16 residues. V was pared by 2 bases and J by 7 bases, with 17 bases between. CDR3 in amino acids: CASSLQHTLKGEKLFF. The CDR3 DNA is TGTGCCAGCAGCTTACAACACACCTTAAAGGGTGAAAAACTGTTTTTT.

The rearrangement links TRBV3-1 (or the pseudogene TRBV3-2) to TRBJ1-5; D may be TRBD1 (5 bases). The CDR3 consists of 15 residues. Trimming shortened V by 3 bases and J by 0 bases, and 9 bases separated the two germline ends. The germline CDR1 and CDR2 sequences are LGHDT and YNNKEL (reference sequence). DNA of the CDR3: TGTGCCAGCAGCCAGGCCGGGGCTAGCAATCAGCCCCAGCATTTT. Its translation is CASSQAGASNQPQHF.

The CDR3, as DNA: TGTGCCAGCAGAGGGAGGGAATTGGCAGCGAAAGACTCTAACTATGGCTACACCTTC. It translates to CASRGRELAAKDSNYGYTF. The chain recombines TRBV28 with TRBJ1-2, with D unresolved. The CDR3 covers 19 residues. The V and J ends lost 6 bases and 0 bases respectively, with 26 bases between them. Germline assignment: CDR1 MDHEN and CDR2 SYDVKM.

The J gene is TRBJ2-1, the V gene TRBV5-1; 8 bases are shared with TRBD1. Per the germline V gene, CDR1 is SGHRS and CDR2 is YFSETQ. V was clipped by 4 bases and J by 3 bases; unmatched bases: 3. This CDR3 is 14 amino acids long. The CDR3 sequence: CASSPGQGYNEQFF. The CDR3 region has the DNA TGCGCCAGCAGCCCCGGACAGGGCTACAATGAGCAGTTCTTC. The whole variable domain, filled in from reference TRBV5-1 and TRBJ2-1, reads KAGVTQTPRYLIKTRGQQVTLSCSPISGHRSVSWYQQTPGQGLQFLFEYFSETQRNKGNFPGRFSGRQFSNSRSEMNVSTLELGDSALYLCASSPGQGYNEQFFGPGTRLTVL.

The V and J genes are TRBV28 and TRBJ1-2; D uncertain. The CDR3 runs to 15 residues. V was trimmed by 2 bases and J by 6 bases, leaving 16 bases between them. Per germline, CDR1 MDHEN and CDR2 SYDVKM. This chain's CDR3 is CASSLGLGQENGYTF. CDR3 sequence (DNA): TGTGCCAGCAGTTTAGGTTTGGGCCAAGAAAATGGCTACACCTTC.

V is TRBV6-1 and J is TRBJ2-5; 7 positions agree with TRBD1. Germline V CDR1 and CDR2: MNHNS, SASEGT. The CDR3 has 16 amino acids. With 2 bases clipped from V and 1 base from J, the junction kept 7 bases outside the gene matches. Here the CDR3 DNA reads TGTGCCAGCAGTGAACATACAGGGGTCGGCCAAGAGACCCAGTACTTC. Its protein is CASSEHTGVGQETQYF.

CDR3 bases: TGTGCCAGCAGTTTCTCATACTCAACTAATGAAAAACTGTTTTTT. Its protein is CASSFSYSTNEKLFF. This chain uses TRBV6-5 with TRBJ1-4; D is uncertain. The CDR3 runs to 15 residues. V shed 4 bases and J shed 0 bases, with 9 bases lying between them. Germline V CDR1 and CDR2: MNHEY, SVGAGI.

The CDR3 DNA is TGTGCCAGCAGCGAGCAGAGAGATACGCAGTATTTT. This encodes CASSEQRDTQYF. The V gene is TRBV11-3, the J gene TRBJ2-3, with D unresolved. The germline V and J ends were trimmed by 5 bases and 5 bases, with 8 bases remaining between them. CDR1 and CDR2 from the germline V gene are SGHNT and YENEEA. The CDR3 is 12 amino acids.

The genes are TRBV24-1 and TRBJ2-2, with 8 bases lining up with TRBD1. The CDR3 consists of 16 residues. Looked up from germline, CDR1 is KGHDR and CDR2 is SFDVKD. After removal of 4 bases from V and 4 bases from J, the junction contained 7 bases not matched to a gene. The CDR3 region is CATSEPGGGGTGELFF. For the CDR3, the DNA is TGTGCCACCAGTGAGCCAGGGGGCGGCGGCACCGGGGAGCTGTTTTTT.

This sequence joins TRBV19 and TRBJ1-6; maybe TRBD1 (6 bases). V lost 5 bases, J lost 11 bases, and 19 bases lay in between. This CDR3 is 15 amino acids long. From germline, CDR1 is LNHDA and CDR2 SQIVND (reference sequence). In nucleotides, the CDR3 is TGTGCCAGTAGTCCCCCGGGAGGGGGAGAGACACCCCTCCACTTT. Its protein product is CASSPPGGGETPLHF.

V gene TRBV19 combines with J gene TRBJ2-3, with TRBD1 identical over 7 bases. The CDR3 covers 15 residues. CDR1 LNHDA and CDR2 SQIVND come from the germline V gene (reference sequence). The ends lost 5 bases at V and 0 bases at J; junction bases unmatched: 5. The chain's CDR3 is CASSYDRASTDTQYF. CDR3 nucleotide sequence: TGTGCCAGTAGTTATGACAGGGCCAGCACAGATACGCAGTATTTT.

The V call is TRBV6-2 or TRBV6-3, the J call TRBJ1-2; D perhaps matches TRBD1 (5 bases). V lost 4 bases to trimming and J lost 4 bases, with 13 bases between them. CDR1 and CDR2 from the germline V gene are MNHEY and SVGEGT. This CDR3 region has 14 residues. The CDR3 coding sequence is TGTGCCAGCAGTTTGCCTTGGGGCTCCTATGGCTACACCTTC. This encodes CASSLPWGSYGYTF.